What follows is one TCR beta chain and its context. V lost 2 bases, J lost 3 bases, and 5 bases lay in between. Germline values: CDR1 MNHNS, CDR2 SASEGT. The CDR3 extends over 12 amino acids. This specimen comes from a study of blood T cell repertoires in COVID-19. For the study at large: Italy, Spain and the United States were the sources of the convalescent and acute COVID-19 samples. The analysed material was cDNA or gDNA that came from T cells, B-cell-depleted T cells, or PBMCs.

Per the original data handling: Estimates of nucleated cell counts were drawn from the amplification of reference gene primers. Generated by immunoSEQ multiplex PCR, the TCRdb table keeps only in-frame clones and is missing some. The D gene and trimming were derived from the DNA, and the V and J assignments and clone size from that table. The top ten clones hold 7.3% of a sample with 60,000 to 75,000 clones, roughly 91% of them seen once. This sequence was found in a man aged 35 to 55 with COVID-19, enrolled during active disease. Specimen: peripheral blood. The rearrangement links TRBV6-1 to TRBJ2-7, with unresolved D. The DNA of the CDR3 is TGTGCCAGCAGTGAAACCAGCTACGAGCAGTACTTC. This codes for CASSETSYEQYF.